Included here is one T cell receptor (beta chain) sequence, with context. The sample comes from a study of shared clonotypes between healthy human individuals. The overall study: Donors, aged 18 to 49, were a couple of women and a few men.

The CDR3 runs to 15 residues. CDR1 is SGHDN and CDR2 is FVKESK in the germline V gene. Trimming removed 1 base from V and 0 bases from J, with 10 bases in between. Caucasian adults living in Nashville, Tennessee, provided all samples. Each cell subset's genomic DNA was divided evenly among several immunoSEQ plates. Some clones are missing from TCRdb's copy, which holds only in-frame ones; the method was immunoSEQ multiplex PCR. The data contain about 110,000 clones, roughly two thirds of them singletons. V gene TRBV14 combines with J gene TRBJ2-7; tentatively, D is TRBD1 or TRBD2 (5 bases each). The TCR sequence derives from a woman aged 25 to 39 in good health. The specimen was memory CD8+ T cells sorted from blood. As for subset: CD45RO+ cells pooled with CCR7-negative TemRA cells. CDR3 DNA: TGTGCCAGCAGCCAAGGAGGGGCCGTCTCCTACGAGCAGTACTTC. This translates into CASSQGGAVSYEQYF.